The present entry profiles one T cell receptor (beta chain) with its context. The antigen remains undetermined. The data were obtained in a study of tumor and adjacent non-tumor tissue in lung cancer. At the level of the study: Aged roughly 30 to 85 years, patients included about 11 men and 5 women with stage I to III disease. Findings and limits, study-wide: Significantly higher TCR diversity was found in tumor than normal lung.

TCRbeta libraries were built with three rounds of nested PCR, modified from ARM-PCR. TCRdb fed the multiplex PCR reads into MiXCR, producing one record per CDR3 protein. The sample records around 99,000 distinct CDR3 sequences, 62% being singletons. The template was RNA from unsorted bulk tissue. More than 3 cm separated this lung sample from the edge of the tumor. Germline-derived CDR1 and CDR2 are SQVTM and ANQGSEA. The CDR3 is 16 residues long. V gave up 2 bases and J gave up 7 bases; unmatched junction bases: 13. J is TRBJ2-1 and V is TRBV29-1; 8 bases line up with TRBD2. This TCR was recovered from a man aged 55 to 70 with non-small cell lung cancer. Sequenced material: distant non-tumor lung tissue. The CDR3 region has the DNA TGCAGCGTTGAAAGAAATCCAGCGGGAGTAGCGAATGAGCAGTTCTTC. This translates into CSVERNPAGVANEQFF.